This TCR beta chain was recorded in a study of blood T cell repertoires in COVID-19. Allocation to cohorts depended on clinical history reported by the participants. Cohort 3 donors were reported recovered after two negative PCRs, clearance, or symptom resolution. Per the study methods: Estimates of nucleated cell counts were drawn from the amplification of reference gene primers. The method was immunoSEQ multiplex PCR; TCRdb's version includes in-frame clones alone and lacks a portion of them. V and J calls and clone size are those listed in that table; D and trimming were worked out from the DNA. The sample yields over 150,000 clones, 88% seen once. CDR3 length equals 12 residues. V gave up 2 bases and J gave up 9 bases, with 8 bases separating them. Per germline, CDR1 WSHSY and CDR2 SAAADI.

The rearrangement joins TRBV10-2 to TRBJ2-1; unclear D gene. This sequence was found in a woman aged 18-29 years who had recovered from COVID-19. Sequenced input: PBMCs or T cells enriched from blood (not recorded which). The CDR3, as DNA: TGCGCCAGCAGTGAGGCTAACTGTGAGCAGTTCTTC. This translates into CASSEANCEQFF.